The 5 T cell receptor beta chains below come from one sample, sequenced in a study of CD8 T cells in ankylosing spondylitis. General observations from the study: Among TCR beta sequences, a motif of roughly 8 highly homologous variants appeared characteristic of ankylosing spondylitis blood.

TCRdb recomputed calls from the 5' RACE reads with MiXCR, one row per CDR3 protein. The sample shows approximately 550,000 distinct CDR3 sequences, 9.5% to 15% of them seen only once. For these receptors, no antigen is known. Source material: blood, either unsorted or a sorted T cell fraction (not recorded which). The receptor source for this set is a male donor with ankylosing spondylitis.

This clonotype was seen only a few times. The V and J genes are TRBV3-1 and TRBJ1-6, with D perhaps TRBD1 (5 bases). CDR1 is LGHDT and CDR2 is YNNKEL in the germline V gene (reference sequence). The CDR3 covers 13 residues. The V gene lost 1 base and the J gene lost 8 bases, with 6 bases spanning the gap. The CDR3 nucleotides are TGTGCCAGCAGCCAAGCAGGGTATTCACCCCTCCACTTT. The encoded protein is CASSQAGYSPLHF.

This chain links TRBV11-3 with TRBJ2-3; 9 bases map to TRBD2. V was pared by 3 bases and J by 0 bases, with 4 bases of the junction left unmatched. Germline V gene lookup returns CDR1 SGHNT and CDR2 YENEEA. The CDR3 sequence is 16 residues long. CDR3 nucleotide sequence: TGTGCCAGCAGCTTCCGACTAGCGGAGAGCACAGATACGCAGTATTTT. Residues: CASSFRLAESTDTQYF. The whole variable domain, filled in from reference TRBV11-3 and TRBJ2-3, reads EAGVVQSPRYKIIEKKQPVAFWCNPISGHNTLYWYLQNLGQGPELLIRYENEEAVDDSQLPKDRFSAERLKGVDSTLKIQPAELGDSAVYLCASSFRLAESTDTQYFGPGTRLTVL.

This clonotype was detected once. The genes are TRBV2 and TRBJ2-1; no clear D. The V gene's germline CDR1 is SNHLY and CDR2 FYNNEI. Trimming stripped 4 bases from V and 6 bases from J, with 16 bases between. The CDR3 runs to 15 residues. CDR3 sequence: CASSVGRQESNEQFF. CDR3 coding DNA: TGTGCCAGCAGTGTTGGAAGGCAGGAGAGCAATGAGCAGTTCTTC.

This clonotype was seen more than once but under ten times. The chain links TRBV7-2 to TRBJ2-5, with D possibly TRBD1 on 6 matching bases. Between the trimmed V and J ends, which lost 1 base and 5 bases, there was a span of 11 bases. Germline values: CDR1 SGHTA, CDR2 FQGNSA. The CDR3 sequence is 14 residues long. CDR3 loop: CASSLGGRVETQYF. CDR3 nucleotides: TGTGCCAGCAGCTTAGGGGGGCGCGTGGAGACCCAGTACTTC.

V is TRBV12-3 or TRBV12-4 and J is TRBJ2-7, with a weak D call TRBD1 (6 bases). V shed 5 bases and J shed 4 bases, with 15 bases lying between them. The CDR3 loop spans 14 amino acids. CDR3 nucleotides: TGTGCCAGCAGTCCTCCGGGACAACATTACGAGCAGTACTTC. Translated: CASSPPGQHYEQYF.